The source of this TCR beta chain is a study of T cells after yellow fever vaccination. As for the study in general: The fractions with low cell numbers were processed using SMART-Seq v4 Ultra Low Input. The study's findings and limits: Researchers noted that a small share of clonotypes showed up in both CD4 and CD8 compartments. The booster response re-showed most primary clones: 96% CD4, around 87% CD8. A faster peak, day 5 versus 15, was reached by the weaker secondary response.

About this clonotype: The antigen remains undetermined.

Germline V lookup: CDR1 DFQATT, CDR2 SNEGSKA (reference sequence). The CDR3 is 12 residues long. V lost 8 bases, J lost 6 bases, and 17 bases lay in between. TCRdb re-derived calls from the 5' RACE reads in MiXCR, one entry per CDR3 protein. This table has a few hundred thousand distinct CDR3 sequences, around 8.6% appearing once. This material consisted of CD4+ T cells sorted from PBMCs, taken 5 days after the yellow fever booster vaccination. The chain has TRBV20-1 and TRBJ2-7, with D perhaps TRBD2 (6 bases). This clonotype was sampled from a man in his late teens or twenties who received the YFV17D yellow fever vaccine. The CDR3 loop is CSIPSPGVEQYV. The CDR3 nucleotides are TGCAGTATACCGTCCCCGGGGGTCGAGCAGTACGTC.